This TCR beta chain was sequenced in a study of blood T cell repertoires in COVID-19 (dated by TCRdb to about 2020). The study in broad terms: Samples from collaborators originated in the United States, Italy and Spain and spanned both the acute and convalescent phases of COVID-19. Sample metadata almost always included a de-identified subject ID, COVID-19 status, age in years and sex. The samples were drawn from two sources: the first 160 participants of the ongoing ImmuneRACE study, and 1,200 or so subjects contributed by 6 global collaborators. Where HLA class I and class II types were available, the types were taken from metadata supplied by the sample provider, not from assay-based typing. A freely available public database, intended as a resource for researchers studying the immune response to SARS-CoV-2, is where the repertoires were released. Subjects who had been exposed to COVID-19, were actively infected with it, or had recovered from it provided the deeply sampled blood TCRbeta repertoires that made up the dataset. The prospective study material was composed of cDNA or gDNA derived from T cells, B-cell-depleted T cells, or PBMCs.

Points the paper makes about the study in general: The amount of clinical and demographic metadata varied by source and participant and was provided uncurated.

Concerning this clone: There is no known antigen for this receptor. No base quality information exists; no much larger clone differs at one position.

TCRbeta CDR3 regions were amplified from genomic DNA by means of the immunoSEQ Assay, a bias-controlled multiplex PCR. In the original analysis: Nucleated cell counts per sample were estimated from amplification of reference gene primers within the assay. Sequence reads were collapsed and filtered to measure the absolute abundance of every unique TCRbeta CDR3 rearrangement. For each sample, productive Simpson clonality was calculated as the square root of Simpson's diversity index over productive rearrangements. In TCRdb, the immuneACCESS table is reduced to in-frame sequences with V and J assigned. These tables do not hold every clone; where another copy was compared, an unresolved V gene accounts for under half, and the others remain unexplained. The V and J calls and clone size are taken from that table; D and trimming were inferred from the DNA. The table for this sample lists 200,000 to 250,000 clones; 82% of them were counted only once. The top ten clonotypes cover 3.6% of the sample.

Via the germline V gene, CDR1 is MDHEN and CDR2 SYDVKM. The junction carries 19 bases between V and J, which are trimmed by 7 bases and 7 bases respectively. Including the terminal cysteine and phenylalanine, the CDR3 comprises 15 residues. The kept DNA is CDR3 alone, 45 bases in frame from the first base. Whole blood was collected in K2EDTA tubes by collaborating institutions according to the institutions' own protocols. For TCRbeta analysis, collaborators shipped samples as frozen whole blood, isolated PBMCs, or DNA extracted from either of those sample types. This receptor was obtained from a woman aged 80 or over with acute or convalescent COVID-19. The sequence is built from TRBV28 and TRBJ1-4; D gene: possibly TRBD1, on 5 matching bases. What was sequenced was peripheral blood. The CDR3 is CASITDGGLGEKLFF. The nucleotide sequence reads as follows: TGTGCCAGCATTACGGACGGGGGGTTGGGTGAAAAACTGTTTTTT.